The source of this T cell receptor beta chain is a study of identical twins. Trimming stripped 6 bases from V and 5 bases from J, with 14 bases between. The V gene's germline CDR1 is SNHLY and CDR2 FYNNEI. This CDR3 is 14 amino acids long. In this sample, this clonotype turned up a few times. TCRdb reprocessed the 5' RACE reads with MiXCR, giving one entry per CDR3 protein. The top ten hold about 0.27% of the sample, which has 1,800,000 or so distinct CDR3 sequences, roughly a third seen once. The sequenced material came from cord blood. This sequence joins TRBV2 and TRBJ2-1; no clear D. The TCR originated in a newborn girl in good health. The CDR3 here is CASRETTTHNEQFF. The CDR3 DNA reads as TGTGCCAGCAGGGAAACCACTACACACAATGAGCAGTTCTTC.